Shown below are 13 T cell receptor beta chains from a single sample sequenced in a study of shared clonotypes between healthy human individuals. TCRdb's table, derived via immunoSEQ multiplex PCR, lists solely in-frame clones and lacks some. There are about 730,000 clones in the sample; 72% occur only once, and approximately 2% lies in the top ten. The specimen sequenced was memory CD4+ T cells sorted from blood. Noted subset: CD45RA-negative fraction. These TCRs come from a young woman in good health.

The chain links TRBV2 to TRBJ2-1; 12 nucleotides agree with TRBD2. From germline, CDR1 is SNHLY and CDR2 FYNNEI. V lost 6 bases, J lost 7 bases, and 4 bases stayed unmatched. The CDR3 covers 14 residues. Here the CDR3 reads CASRETSGGNEQFF. CDR3 sequence (DNA): TGTGCCAGCAGAGAGACTAGCGGGGGAAATGAGCAGTTCTTC.

The V gene is TRBV18, the J gene TRBJ2-7, with TRBD2 identical over 7 bases. The CDR3 covers 13 residues. After removal of 5 bases from V and 5 bases from J, the junction contained 6 bases not matched to a gene. The germline CDR1 and CDR2 sequences are KGHSH and LQKENI. The CDR3 nucleotides read TGTGCCAGCTCAGACGGGAGGACTCACGAGCAGTACTTC. Amino acid sequence: CASSDGRTHEQYF.

The chain has TRBV18 and TRBJ1-5; D is perhaps TRBD1 (5 bases). The germline gives CDR1 KGHSH, CDR2 LQKENI. V was clipped by 3 bases and J by 6 bases, with 15 bases between them. The CDR3 loop spans 15 amino acids. CDR3 DNA sequence: TGTGCCAGCTCACCTCCGCAGGGTGGGGGTCAGCCCCAGCATTTT. Protein product: CASSPPQGGGQPQHF.

V and J are TRBV7-6 and TRBJ2-1, with D possibly called TRBD1 or TRBD2 (5 bases each). The germline CDR1 and CDR2 sequences are SGHVS and FNYEAQ. The CDR3 is made up of 16 amino acids. The V end was cut by 8 bases, the J end by 3 bases, with 20 bases between. The CDR3 here is CASGLSRGGLYNEQFF. The CDR3, as DNA: TGTGCCAGCGGTTTGTCCCGTGGGGGTCTCTACAATGAGCAGTTCTTC.

This chain uses TRBV19 with TRBJ1-2; 7 bases align to TRBD1. Germline trimming cut 8 bases from V and 2 bases from J; bases unmatched to any gene: 5. This CDR3 comprises 13 residues. Germline CDR1 reads LNHDA; CDR2 reads SQIVND (reference sequence). This chain's CDR3 is CASVDRPNYGYTF. CDR3 nucleotide sequence: TGTGCCAGTGTGGACAGGCCAAACTATGGCTACACCTTC.

The chain links TRBV5-4 to TRBJ2-2; 8 bases are shared with TRBD1. This CDR3 has 16 amino acids. V shed 4 bases, J shed 3 bases, and the junction held 8 bases outside the gene matches. The germline V gene encodes CDR1 SGHNT and CDR2 YYREEE (reference sequence). The CDR3 nucleotides are TGTGCCAGCAGCCGTGGACAGGGTGGGGACACCGGGGAGCTGTTTTTT. This gives the protein CASSRGQGGDTGELFF.

The chain couples TRBV7-6 to TRBJ2-5; perhaps TRBD2 as D (7 bases). Germline V gives CDR1 SGHVS, CDR2 FNYEAQ. The CDR3 loop spans 15 amino acids. Trimming removed 0 bases at V and 5 bases at J, with 13 bases between. The CDR3 sequence is CASSLALGGGETQYF. The CDR3, as DNA: TGTGCCAGCAGCTTAGCTCTGGGGGGGGGCGAGACCCAGTACTTC. Full variable domain (remainder filled in from reference TRBV7-6 and TRBJ2-5): GAGVSQSPRYKVTKRGQDVALRCDPISGHVSLYWYRQALGQGPEFLTYFNYEAQQDKSGLPNDRFSAERPEGSISTLTIQRTEQRDSAMYRCASSLALGGGETQYFGPGTRLLVL.

The chain carries TRBV10-3 and TRBJ2-3, with 11 bases matching TRBD1. J gave up 4 bases and V 7 bases, and 1 base lay outside the gene matches. The CDR3 sequence is 13 residues long. The germline gives CDR1 ENHRY, CDR2 SYGVKD. The CDR3 sequence is CAIMGQGADTQYF. CDR3 bases: TGTGCCATCATGGGACAGGGGGCAGATACGCAGTATTTT.

This clone was counted a few times. This chain uses TRBV28 with TRBJ1-4; D is possibly TRBD1 (5 bases). With 7 bases removed from V and 8 bases from J, the gap between germline ends came to 20 bases. CDR1 MDHEN and CDR2 SYDVKM come from the germline V gene. The CDR3 extends over 15 amino acids. The CDR3 nucleotides read TGTGCCAGCACCCCTCTGGGCAGGGAAGAGGAAAAACTGTTTTTT. Translated: CASTPLGREEEKLFF. The full variable domain, its missing parts supplied by reference TRBV28 and TRBJ1-4, is DVKVTQSSRYLVKRTGEKVFLECVQDMDHENMFWYRQDPGLGLRLIYFSYDVKMKEKGDIPEGYSVSREKKERFSLILESASTNQTSMYLCASTPLGREEEKLFFGSGTQLSVL.

The chain joins TRBV10-2 to TRBJ2-1; D possibly corresponds to TRBD1 (6 bases). The CDR3 sequence is 13 residues long. CDR1 WSHSY and CDR2 SAAADI come from the germline V gene. The ends were cut back, 7 bases at V and 2 bases at J, with 9 bases in the middle. As DNA, the CDR3 is TGCGCCAGCACACAGGGCCCCTACAATGAGCAGTTCTTC. It codes for CASTQGPYNEQFF.

The gene calls are TRBV9 and TRBJ2-1, with D possibly being TRBD2 (6 bases). CDR3 size: 16 residues. Germline V lookup: CDR1 SGDLS, CDR2 YYNGEE. Trimming shortened V by 0 bases and J by 4 bases, and 14 bases separated the two germline ends. Here the CDR3 reads CASSVGGIADYNEQFF. The CDR3 DNA sequence: TGTGCCAGCAGCGTAGGGGGGATAGCGGATTACAATGAGCAGTTCTTC.

The chain joins TRBV19 to TRBJ2-7; TRBD2 matches at 7 bases. Per germline, CDR1 LNHDA and CDR2 SQIVND (reference sequence). Trimming at V came to 6 bases and at J to 6 bases, leaving 8 bases not matched to a gene. CDR3 length: 13 residues. The chain's CDR3 is CASRAGPGTEQYF. DNA of the CDR3: TGTGCCAGTAGAGCGGGGCCAGGTACCGAGCAGTACTTC.

The table lists this clone with a few counts. V usage is TRBV28 and J usage is TRBJ2-3; TRBD2 matches 13 bases. Unmatched junction bases numbered 10, after V lost 6 bases and J lost 10 bases. The V gene's germline CDR1 is MDHEN and CDR2 SYDVKM. There are 15 residues in the CDR3. CDR3 loop: CASRPGLAGQPAQYF. The DNA for the CDR3 is TGTGCCAGCAGACCGGGACTAGCGGGACAGCCCGCGCAGTATTTT.